The clone carrying this TCR beta chain turned up a few times. The CDR3 sequence is 16 residues long. From germline, CDR1 is MDHEN and CDR2 SYDVKM. V was trimmed by 6 bases and J by 0 bases, leaving 12 bases between them. This sample is part of a study of control samples from healthy donors and cancer patients. Libraries were prepared by immunoSEQ multiplex PCR; TCRdb keeps only in-frame clonotypes and omits some of them. This repertoire shows about 180,000 clones, roughly 90% found once; its top ten account for more than 1.3%. The sample taken for sequencing was blood. The source of this sequence is a woman in her 50s in good health. V usage is TRBV28 and J usage is TRBJ1-6; D possibly corresponds to TRBD1 (5 bases). As DNA, the CDR3 is TGTGCCAGCAGGGGACCGCGACACTCCTATAATTCACCCCTCCACTTT. Its translation: CASRGPRHSYNSPLHF.